Listed here are 19 T cell receptor beta chains from one sample, sequenced in a study of T cell repertoires in cytomegalovirus infection. TCRdb fed the reads into MiXCR, producing one record per CDR3 protein. Of hundreds of thousands of distinct CDR3 sequences listed, roughly 43% are singletons. Their target antigens are unknown. The source material was cultured PBMCs, sampled from culture after CMV antigen stimulation. Source of these receptors: a human donor in good health (CMV status not recorded). Some clones in this sample may be carry-over from other donors' samples.

This clonotype was recorded many times. This rearrangement joins TRBV7-2 to TRBJ2-7, with D unresolved. The CDR3 is 11 amino acids. Germline lookup yields CDR1 SGHTA and CDR2 FQGNSA. The V and J ends lost 0 bases and 5 bases respectively, with 2 bases between them. The CDR3 region is CASSLAHEQYF. CDR3 nucleotide sequence: TGTGCCAGCAGCTTAGCCCACGAGCAGTACTTC.

The sample holds a few counts of this clonotype. The V gene is TRBV15, the J gene TRBJ2-3; 16 bases fit TRBD2. V shed 1 base, J shed 6 bases, and the junction held 13 bases outside the gene matches. The CDR3 runs 20 residues. CDR1 is LNHNV and CDR2 is YYDKDF in the germline V gene (reference sequence). CDR3 loop: CATSRAGTSGGAYVRDTQYF. In DNA form, the CDR3 reads TGTGCCACCAGCAGAGCTGGGACTAGCGGGGGGGCCTACGTTCGCGATACGCAGTATTTT.

A few counts support this clonotype. CDR3 residues: CASSINGAGNTIYF. The CDR3 region has the DNA TGTGCCAGTAGTATAAACGGAGCCGGAAACACCATATATTTT. The chain recombines TRBV19 with TRBJ1-3; no clear D. The V end lost 2 bases, the J end lost 4 bases, and 9 bases lay between the germline ends. The CDR3 consists of 14 residues. The germline V gene encodes CDR1 LNHDA and CDR2 SQIVND (reference sequence).

V usage is TRBV7-2 and J usage is TRBJ2-5; 7 nucleotides match TRBD2. V lost 1 base and J lost 1; bases outside the gene matches: 6. Germline V gene data show CDR1 as SGHTA and CDR2 as FQGNSA. The CDR3 runs to 16 residues. In DNA, the CDR3 is TGTGCCAGCAGCTTAGGACTCCCGGGGGGCCAAGAGACCCAGTACTTC. Translating gives CASSLGLPGGQETQYF.

A few counts support this clonotype. V and J are TRBV20-1 and TRBJ2-1, with TRBD2 matching over 8 bases. CDR1 and CDR2 (germline): DFQATT, SNEGSKA (reference sequence). Trimming took 3 bases from V and 3 from J; bases not matched to a gene: 4. CDR3 size: 14 residues. Here the CDR3 DNA reads TGCAGTGCTAGCCCCGGGGGGGTCTACAATGAGCAGTTCTTC. It yields the protein CSASPGGVYNEQFF.

The chain has TRBV13 and TRBJ1-1; D not certain. Per the germline V gene, CDR1 is PRHDT and CDR2 is FYEKMQ (reference sequence). V was cut by 0 bases and J by 3 bases, with 8 bases left in between. This CDR3 spans 14 amino acids. The chain's CDR3 is CASSLGQLYTEAFF. As DNA, the CDR3 is TGTGCCAGCAGCTTAGGACAGCTCTACACTGAAGCTTTCTTT.

The V gene is TRBV5-1, the J gene TRBJ2-7, with D possibly matching TRBD1 (5 bases). V was pared by 1 base and J by 2 bases, with 16 bases between. This CDR3 has 16 residues. The germline V gene has CDR1 SGHRS and CDR2 YFSETQ. The DNA of the CDR3 is TGCGCCAGCAGCTTGTCCGACAGAAACCCAACCTACGAGCAGTACTTC. Encoded protein: CASSLSDRNPTYEQYF.

This clonotype was recorded a few times. This chain uses TRBV10-3 with TRBJ1-2, with a weak D call TRBD1 (6 bases). Germline lookup yields CDR1 ENHRY and CDR2 SYGVKD. The V gene lost 10 bases and the J gene lost 5 bases, with 20 bases spanning the gap. The CDR3 has 14 residues. CDR3 nucleotide sequence: TGTGCCACACGAAAAAGGGAGGACAGTTATGGCTACACCTTC. This sequence encodes CATRKREDSYGYTF.

V gene TRBV6-2 or TRBV6-3 combines with J gene TRBJ2-3; tentatively, D is TRBD1 or TRBD2 (6 bases each). The CDR3 spans 16 residues. Germline-derived CDR1 and CDR2 are MNHEY and SVGEGT. The V end was cut by 2 bases, the J end by 2 bases, with 14 bases between. In DNA, the CDR3 is TGTGCCAGCAGTTACGCCCGGGGGCATGCCACAGATACGCAGTATTTT. Translation: CASSYARGHATDTQYF.

The rearrangement joins TRBV5-6 to TRBJ2-1; a possible D gene is TRBD2 (5 bases). CDR3 length: 18 amino acids. Germline-derived CDR1 and CDR2 are SGHDT and YYEEEE. Deletions cut 7 bases from V and 0 bases from J, with 23 bases between. CDR3: CASCVSGTREISYNEQFF. The CDR3 DNA sequence: TGTGCCAGCTGCGTTTCGGGCACTCGGGAAATCTCCTACAATGAGCAGTTCTTC.

The chain carries TRBV5-6 and TRBJ1-1; 9 bases agree with TRBD1. There are 16 residues in the CDR3. Germline V gene sequence: CDR1 SGHDT, CDR2 YYEEEE. With V trimmed by 3 bases and J by 4 bases, 10 bases remained unmatched. The CDR3 nucleotides are TGTGCCAGCAGCTACGGGACAGGGTATGTGGGCACTGAAGCTTTCTTT. Translation gives CASSYGTGYVGTEAFF.

This chain uses TRBV7-2 with TRBJ2-1; TRBD2 is a possible D gene (6 bases). CDR3 length: 16 residues. CDR1 SGHTA and CDR2 FQGNSA come from the germline V gene. Trimming removed 2 bases from V and 1 base from J, with 12 bases in between. This CDR3 is CASSLRGGGSYNEQFF. CDR3 nucleotide sequence: TGTGCCAGCAGCTTACGGGGAGGCGGTTCCTACAATGAGCAGTTCTTC.

There are many counts of this clonotype. J is TRBJ2-1 and V is TRBV7-2; 13 bases match TRBD2. There are 18 residues in the CDR3. V was pared by 1 base and J by 12 bases, with 15 bases of the junction left unmatched. Looked up from germline, CDR1 is SGHTA and CDR2 is FQGNSA. Here the CDR3 DNA reads TGTGCCAGCAGCTTAGTAGGAGGACTAGCGGGGGCCCTGGGTTTGCAGTTCTTC. This translates into CASSLVGGLAGALGLQFF.

The V and J genes are TRBV7-8 and TRBJ2-1, with TRBD2 matching over 7 bases. Looked up from germline, CDR1 is SGHVS and CDR2 is FQNEAQ. The CDR3 contains 21 residues. J lost 6 bases, V lost 2 bases, and 25 bases had no gene match. The CDR3 protein is CASSLNYRGNTGGKTGNEQFF. The CDR3 region has the DNA TGTGCCAGCAGCTTAAATTATCGGGGTAATACGGGGGGTAAGACCGGCAATGAGCAGTTCTTC.

This clonotype was observed a handful of times. The rearrangement links TRBV6-2 or TRBV6-3 to TRBJ1-5; no clear D. The germline gives CDR1 MNHEY, CDR2 SVGEGT. The CDR3 is 14 amino acids. The V end lost 6 bases, the J end lost 0 bases, and 9 bases lay between the germline ends. The CDR3 region is CASRRQYSNQPQHF. The CDR3 DNA follows: TGTGCCAGCAGACGTCAATATAGCAATCAGCCCCAGCATTTT.

This clonotype was found a few times. The gene calls are TRBV6-1 and TRBJ2-1; possibly TRBD2 for D (6 bases). Germline CDR1 is MNHNS and CDR2 is SASEGT. This CDR3 has 14 residues. The V and J ends lost 0 bases and 7 bases respectively, with 10 bases between them. CDR3 loop: CASSEAGRINEQFF. In DNA, the CDR3 is TGTGCCAGCAGTGAAGCGGGGAGGATTAATGAGCAGTTCTTC.

This chain joins TRBV7-9 and TRBJ1-4; D is perhaps TRBD1 (5 bases). Germline lookup yields CDR1 SEHNR and CDR2 FQNEAQ (reference sequence). The CDR3 has 15 residues. V shed 2 bases and J shed 5 bases, with 12 bases lying between them. The CDR3 reads CASSLRQRGNEKLFF. The CDR3 DNA follows: TGTGCCAGCAGCTTACGACAGCGGGGGAATGAAAAACTGTTTTTT.

In DNA form, the CDR3 reads TGTGCCAGCACCCCAACAACAGGGCTGGTTCAGCCCCAGCATTTT. This codes for CASTPTTGLVQPQHF. The chain recombines TRBV7-2 with TRBJ1-5; tentatively, D is TRBD1 (6 bases). This CDR3 contains 15 residues. V lost 7 bases to trimming and J lost 6 bases, with 19 bases between them. CDR1 is SGHTA and CDR2 is FQGNSA in the germline V gene.

Turning to this clonotype: One end of the junction fails to match germline, which may point to a read error. V is TRBV24-1 and J is TRBJ1-1; unclear D gene. The CDR3 spans 13 residues. Germline-derived CDR1 and CDR2 are KGHDR and SFDVKD. This CDR3 is CANRSDPNPEAFF. The CDR3 bases are TGTGCCAACCGCTCTGACCCGAACCCTGAAGCTTTCTTT.